The sequence of this T cell receptor (beta chain) was determined in a study of cytomegalovirus exposure and HLA in healthy donors. On the study more broadly: The approximately 120 validation repertoires used the same platform as the approximately 670 first-cohort repertoires, a later analysis reported.

In germline, CDR1 is MGHRA, CDR2 YSYEKL. The CDR3 sequence is 17 residues long. Trimming removed 3 bases at V and 1 base at J, with 17 bases between. Libraries were prepared by immunoSEQ multiplex PCR; TCRdb keeps only in-frame clonotypes and omits some of them. The table records 200,000 to 300,000 clones, around 87% of them present only once. What was sequenced was PBMCs. The source is a man younger than 30 in good health and CMV-seronegative. The genes are TRBV4-1 and TRBJ2-3; unclear D gene. Here the CDR3 DNA reads TGCGCCAGCAGCCACAAGAATCAATTGGCAGGCACAGATACGCAGTATTTT. This codes for CASSHKNQLAGTDTQYF.